This T cell receptor (beta chain) was documented in a study of cytomegalovirus exposure and HLA in healthy donors. Notes on this clone: The antigen is undetermined.

Germline V gene data show CDR1 as SGHRS and CDR2 as YFSETQ. J lost 6 bases, V lost 0 bases, and 4 bases had no gene match. CDR3 length: 15 amino acids. Study-wide points: With high specificity and sensitivity, the classifier reportedly diagnosed cytomegalovirus status. Previously analyzed data showed that most TCR beta V segments were productive at a frequency of about 90% or about 30%. Later, TCR association rates were found to vary by HLA locus, highest for DRB1 and lowest for HLA-C. Rarity marked most TCR sequences, yet some public TCRs occurred in many donors.

Use of 60 Vbeta and 13 Jbeta primers characterized the PCR. Data came from immunoSEQ multiplex PCR; TCRdb stores just in-frame clones and leaves some out. The sample has about 160,000 clones; roughly 73% are singletons. The receptor was derived from a woman aged 25 to 39 in good health and CMV-seronegative. The rearrangement joins TRBV5-1 to TRBJ2-7; 12 nucleotides line up with TRBD1. The sample consisted of PBMCs. The CDR3 reads CASSLAGTGGSEQYF. The CDR3 DNA sequence: TGCGCCAGCAGCTTGGCGGGGACAGGGGGCTCCGAGCAGTACTTC.